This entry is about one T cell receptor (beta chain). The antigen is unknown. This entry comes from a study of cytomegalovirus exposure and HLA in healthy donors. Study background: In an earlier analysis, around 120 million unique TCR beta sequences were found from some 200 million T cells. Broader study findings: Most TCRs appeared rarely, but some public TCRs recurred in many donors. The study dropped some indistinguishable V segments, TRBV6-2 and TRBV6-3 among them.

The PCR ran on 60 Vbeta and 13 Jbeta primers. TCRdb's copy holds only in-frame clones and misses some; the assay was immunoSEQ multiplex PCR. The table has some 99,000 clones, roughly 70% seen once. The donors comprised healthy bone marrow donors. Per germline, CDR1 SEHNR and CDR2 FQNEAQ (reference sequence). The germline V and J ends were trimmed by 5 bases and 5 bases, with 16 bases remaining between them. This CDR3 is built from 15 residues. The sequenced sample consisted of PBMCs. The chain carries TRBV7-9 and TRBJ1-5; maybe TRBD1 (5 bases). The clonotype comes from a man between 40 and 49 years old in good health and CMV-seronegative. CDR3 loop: CASSPGSGADQPQHF. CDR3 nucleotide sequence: TGTGCCAGCAGCCCTGGAAGTGGGGCTGATCAGCCCCAGCATTTT.